This record looks at one T cell receptor beta chain sequence and its context. Its antigen is not identified. Germline V gene lookup returns CDR1 SGDLS and CDR2 YYNGEE. The CDR3 spans 16 residues. V lost 0 bases to trimming and J lost 4 bases, with 17 bases between them. This record comes from a study of T cells in tuberculosis. Sequencing was performed with immunoSEQ multiplex PCR; in TCRdb, only in-frame clones are kept and a portion is missing. The data show tens of thousands of clones, with over 85% seen just once and 15% to 20% held by the top ten. General observations from the study: Active tuberculosis TCR-alpha repertoires lay closer to GMM-specific TCRs than IGRA-negative controls, suggesting clonal expansion.

Sample: PBMCs. The rearrangement uses TRBV9 and TRBJ2-7; TRBD2 is a possible D gene (6 bases). The sequence came from a donor aged 10 to 29 with latent tuberculosis or without tuberculosis infection. Some clones in this sample may be carry-over from other donors' samples. The CDR3 is CASSVDYRGATYEQYF. For the CDR3, the DNA is TGTGCCAGCAGCGTAGATTATCGCGGGGCTACGTACGAGCAGTACTTC.